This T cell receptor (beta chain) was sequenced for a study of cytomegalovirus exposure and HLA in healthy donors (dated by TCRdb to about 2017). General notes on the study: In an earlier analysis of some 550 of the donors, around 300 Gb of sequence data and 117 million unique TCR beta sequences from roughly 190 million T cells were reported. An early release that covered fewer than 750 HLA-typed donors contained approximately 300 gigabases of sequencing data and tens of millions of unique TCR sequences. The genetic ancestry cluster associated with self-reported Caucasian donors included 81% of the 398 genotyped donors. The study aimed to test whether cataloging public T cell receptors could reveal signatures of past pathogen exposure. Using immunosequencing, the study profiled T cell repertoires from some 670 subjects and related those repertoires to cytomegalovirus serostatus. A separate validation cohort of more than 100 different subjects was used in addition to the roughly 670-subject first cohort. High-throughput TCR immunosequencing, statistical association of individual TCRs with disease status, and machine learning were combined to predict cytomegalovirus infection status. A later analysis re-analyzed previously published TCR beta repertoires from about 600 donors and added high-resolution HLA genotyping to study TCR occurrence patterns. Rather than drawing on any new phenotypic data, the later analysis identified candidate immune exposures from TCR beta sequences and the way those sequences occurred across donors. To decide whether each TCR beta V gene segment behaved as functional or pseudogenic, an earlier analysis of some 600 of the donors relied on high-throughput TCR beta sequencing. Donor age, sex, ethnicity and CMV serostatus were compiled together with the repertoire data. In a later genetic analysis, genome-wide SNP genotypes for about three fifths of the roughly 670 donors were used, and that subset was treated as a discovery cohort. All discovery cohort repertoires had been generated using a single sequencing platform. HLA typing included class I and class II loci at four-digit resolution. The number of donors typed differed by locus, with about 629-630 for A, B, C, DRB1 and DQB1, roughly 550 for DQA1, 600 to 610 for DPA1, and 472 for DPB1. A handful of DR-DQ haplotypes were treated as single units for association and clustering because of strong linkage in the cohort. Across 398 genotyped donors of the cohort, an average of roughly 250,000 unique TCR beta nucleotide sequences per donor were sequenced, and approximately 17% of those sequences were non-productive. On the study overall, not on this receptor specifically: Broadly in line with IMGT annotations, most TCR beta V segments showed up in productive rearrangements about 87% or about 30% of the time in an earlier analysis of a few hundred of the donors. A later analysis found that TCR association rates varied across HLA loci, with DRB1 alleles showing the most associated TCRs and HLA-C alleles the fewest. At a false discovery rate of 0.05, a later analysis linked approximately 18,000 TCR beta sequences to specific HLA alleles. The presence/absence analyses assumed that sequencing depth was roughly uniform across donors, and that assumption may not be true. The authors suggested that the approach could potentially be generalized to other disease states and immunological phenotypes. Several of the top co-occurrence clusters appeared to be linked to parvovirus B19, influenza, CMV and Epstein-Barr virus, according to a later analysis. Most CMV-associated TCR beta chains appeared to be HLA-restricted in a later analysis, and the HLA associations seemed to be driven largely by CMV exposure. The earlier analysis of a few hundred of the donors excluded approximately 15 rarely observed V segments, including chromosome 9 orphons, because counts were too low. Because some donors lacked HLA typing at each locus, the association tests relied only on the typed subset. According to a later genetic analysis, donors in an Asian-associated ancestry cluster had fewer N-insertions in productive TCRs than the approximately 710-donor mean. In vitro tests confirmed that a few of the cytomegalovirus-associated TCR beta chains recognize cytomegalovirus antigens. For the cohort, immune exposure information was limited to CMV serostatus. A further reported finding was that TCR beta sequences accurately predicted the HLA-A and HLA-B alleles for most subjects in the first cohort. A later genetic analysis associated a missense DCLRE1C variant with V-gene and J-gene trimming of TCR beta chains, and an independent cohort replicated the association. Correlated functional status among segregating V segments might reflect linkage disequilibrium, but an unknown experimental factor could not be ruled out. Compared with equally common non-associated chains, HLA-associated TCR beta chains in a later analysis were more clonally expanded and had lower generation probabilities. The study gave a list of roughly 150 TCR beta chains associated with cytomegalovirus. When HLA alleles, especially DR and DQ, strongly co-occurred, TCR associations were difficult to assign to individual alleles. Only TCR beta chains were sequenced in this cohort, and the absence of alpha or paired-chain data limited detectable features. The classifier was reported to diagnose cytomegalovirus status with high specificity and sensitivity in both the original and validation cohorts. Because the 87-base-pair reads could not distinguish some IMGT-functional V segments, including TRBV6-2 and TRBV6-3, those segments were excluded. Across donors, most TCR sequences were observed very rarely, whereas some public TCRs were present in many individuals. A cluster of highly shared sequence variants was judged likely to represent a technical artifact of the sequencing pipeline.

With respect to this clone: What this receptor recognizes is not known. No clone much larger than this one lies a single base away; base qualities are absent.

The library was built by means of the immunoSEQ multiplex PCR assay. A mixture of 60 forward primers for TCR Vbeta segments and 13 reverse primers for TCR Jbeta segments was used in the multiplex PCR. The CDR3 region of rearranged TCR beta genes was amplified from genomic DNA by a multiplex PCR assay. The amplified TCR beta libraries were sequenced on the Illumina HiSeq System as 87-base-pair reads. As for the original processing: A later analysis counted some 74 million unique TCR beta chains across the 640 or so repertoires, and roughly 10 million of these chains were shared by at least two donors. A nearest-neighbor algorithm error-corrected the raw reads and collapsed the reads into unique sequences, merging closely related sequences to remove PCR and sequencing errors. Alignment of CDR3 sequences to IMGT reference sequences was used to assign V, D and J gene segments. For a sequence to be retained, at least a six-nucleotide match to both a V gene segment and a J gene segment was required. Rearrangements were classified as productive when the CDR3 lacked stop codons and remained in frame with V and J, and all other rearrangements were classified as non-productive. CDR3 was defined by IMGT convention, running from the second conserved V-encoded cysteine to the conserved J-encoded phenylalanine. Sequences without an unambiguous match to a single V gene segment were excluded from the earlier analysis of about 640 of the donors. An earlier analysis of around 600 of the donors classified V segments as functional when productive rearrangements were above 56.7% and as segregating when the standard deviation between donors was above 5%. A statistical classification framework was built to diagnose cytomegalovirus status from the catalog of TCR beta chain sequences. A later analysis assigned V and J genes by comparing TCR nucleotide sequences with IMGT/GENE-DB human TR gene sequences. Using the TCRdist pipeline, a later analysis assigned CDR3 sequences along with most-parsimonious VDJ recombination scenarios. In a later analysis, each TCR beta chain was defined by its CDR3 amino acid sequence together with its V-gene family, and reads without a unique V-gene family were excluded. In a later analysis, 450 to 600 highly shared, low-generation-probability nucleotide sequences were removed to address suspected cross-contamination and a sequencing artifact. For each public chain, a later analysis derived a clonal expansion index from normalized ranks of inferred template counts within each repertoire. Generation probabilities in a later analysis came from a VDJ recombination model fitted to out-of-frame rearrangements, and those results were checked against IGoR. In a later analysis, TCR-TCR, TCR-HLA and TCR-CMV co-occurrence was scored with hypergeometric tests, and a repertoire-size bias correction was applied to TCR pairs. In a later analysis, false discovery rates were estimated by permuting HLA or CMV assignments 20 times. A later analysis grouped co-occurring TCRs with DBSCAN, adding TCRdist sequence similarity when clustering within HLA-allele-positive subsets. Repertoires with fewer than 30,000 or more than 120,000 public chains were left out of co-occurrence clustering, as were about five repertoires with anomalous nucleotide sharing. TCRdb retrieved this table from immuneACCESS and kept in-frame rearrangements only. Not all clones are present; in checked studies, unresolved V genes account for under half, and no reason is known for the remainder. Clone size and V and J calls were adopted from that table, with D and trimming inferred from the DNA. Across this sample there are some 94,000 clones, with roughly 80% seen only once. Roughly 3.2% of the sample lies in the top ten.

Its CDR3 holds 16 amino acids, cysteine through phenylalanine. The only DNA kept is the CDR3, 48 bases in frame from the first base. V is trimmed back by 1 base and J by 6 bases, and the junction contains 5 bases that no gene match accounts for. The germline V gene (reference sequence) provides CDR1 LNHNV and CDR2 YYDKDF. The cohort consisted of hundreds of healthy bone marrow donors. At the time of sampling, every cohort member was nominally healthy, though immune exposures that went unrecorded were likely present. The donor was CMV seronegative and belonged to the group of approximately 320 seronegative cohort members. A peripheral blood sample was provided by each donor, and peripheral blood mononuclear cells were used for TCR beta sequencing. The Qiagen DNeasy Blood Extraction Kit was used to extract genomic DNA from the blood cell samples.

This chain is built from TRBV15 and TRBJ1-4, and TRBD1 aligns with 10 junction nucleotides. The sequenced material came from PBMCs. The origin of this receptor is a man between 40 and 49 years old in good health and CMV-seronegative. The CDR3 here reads CATSRAAGTGDEKLFF. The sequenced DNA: TGTGCCACCAGCAGAGCCGCCGGGACAGGGGATGAAAAACTGTTTTTT.